Below, one T cell receptor beta chain is given with its context. This specimen comes from a study of PD-1 blockade in classical Hodgkin lymphoma. Study context: Treatment was intravenous nivolumab, 3 mg/kg every 2 weeks, until progression.

The V gene's germline CDR1 is ENHRY and CDR2 SYGVKD. Trimming removed 6 bases from V and 4 bases from J; junction bases left unmatched: 5. The CDR3 is 14 amino acids. Relapse was seen in all patients after autologous stem cell transplantation, and brentuximab vedotin exposure was variable. Best responses included complete response and partial response; otherwise, the best response was progressive disease. Assay: immunoSEQ multiplex PCR; the TCRdb copy retains only in-frame clones and omits some. Found here are over 35,000 clones, around 80% of them singletons; the top ten hold roughly 20%. The rearrangement links TRBV10-3 to TRBJ1-2, with TRBD1 matching 10 bases. This specimen consisted of peripheral blood mononuclear cells (PBMCs), obtained before the second cycle of nivolumab. This receptor was taken from a human donor with classical Hodgkin lymphoma. CDR3 residues: CAISRDRGSYGYTF. CDR3 nucleotide sequence: TGTGCCATCAGCCGGGACAGGGGCAGCTATGGCTACACCTTC.